The following is a TCR beta chain sequence with its context. Its matching antigen is unknown. This entry belongs to a study of T cell repertoires in ileal Crohn's disease. Study-level information: Biopsies of the neoterminal ileum at postoperative colonoscopy form M6 samples.

TCRB immunosequencing input was roughly 530 nanograms of biopsy DNA per sample. The assay was immunoSEQ multiplex PCR, and TCRdb's table has in-frame clones only and misses some. The sample records approximately 10,000 clones, 79% being singletons. Findings of the study overall: The median delay to postoperative endoscopy was about 7 months. Every patient over 26.8% clonality showed endoscopic recurrence.

Germline loops: CDR1 SGHNT, CDR2 YYREEE (reference sequence). The CDR3 totals 12 residues. V gave up 2 bases and J gave up 4 bases, with 6 bases separating them. This sample's time point: neoterminal ileum biopsy at postoperative endoscopy, about 6 months after surgery. The chain links TRBV5-4 to TRBJ1-1; no reliable D call. The TCR originated in an adult with Crohn's disease. Source material: ileal tissue. CDR3 coding DNA: TGTGCCAGCAGCTTAGGGAGCACTGAAGCTTTCTTT. Translating it yields CASSLGSTEAFF.